This entry lists 12 T cell receptor beta chains sequenced from one sample in a study of T cell responses to AZD1222 COVID-19 vaccine. Clones were read by immunoSEQ multiplex PCR, and TCRdb kept only the in-frame ones, dropping some. The profile covers 250,000 to 300,000 clones, with about 94% appearing a single time and less than 0.6% taken by the ten largest. The source was peripheral blood, collected 28 days after the second AZD1222 dose. The source is an adult who received the AZD1222 COVID-19 vaccine.

This chain links TRBV28 with TRBJ1-4, with 8 bases that match TRBD1. The length of the CDR3 is 15 residues. Germline lookup yields CDR1 MDHEN and CDR2 SYDVKM. V was clipped by 7 bases and J by 8 bases; unmatched bases: 12. In DNA form, the CDR3 reads TGTGCCAGCAACAGGGGGAGAGGGGAGACGGAAAAACTGTTTTTT. Translation: CASNRGRGETEKLFF.

The rearrangement uses TRBV28 and TRBJ1-4; D is ambiguous. Germline loops: CDR1 MDHEN, CDR2 SYDVKM. This CDR3 comprises 15 residues. The V end was cut by 5 bases, the J end by 3 bases, with 13 bases between. The CDR3 DNA sequence: TGTGCCAGCAGTCCCCCCGGCGGGGCTAATGAAAAACTGTTTTTT. It specifies CASSPPGGANEKLFF.

This chain uses TRBV29-1 with TRBJ2-5, with D uncertain. The CDR3 length is 12 residues. Deletions cut 5 bases from V and 4 bases from J, with 11 bases between. Germline lookup yields CDR1 SQVTM and CDR2 ANQGSEA. The CDR3 bases are TGCAGCGTTATAAGGGAAGGAGAGACCCAGTACTTC. It specifies CSVIREGETQYF. Full variable domain (rest looked up from reference TRBV29-1 and TRBJ2-5): SAVISQKPSRDICQRGTSLTIQCQVDSQVTMMFWYRQQPGQSLTLIATANQGSEATYESGFVIDKFPISRPNLTFSTLTVSNMSPEDSSIYLCSVIREGETQYFGPGTRLLVL.

The chain joins TRBV7-9 to TRBJ1-1; D uncertain. Germline assignment: CDR1 SEHNR and CDR2 FQNEAQ (reference sequence). Trimming took off 6 bases at V and 2 bases at J, with 10 bases between the two ends. This CDR3 is built from 13 residues. The CDR3 protein is CASRHMRNTEAFF. CDR3 sequence (DNA): TGTGCCAGCAGACATATGAGAAACACTGAAGCTTTCTTT.

The chain joins TRBV6-5 to TRBJ1-2, with TRBD1 matching over 9 bases. Trimming took 6 bases from V and 4 from J; bases not matched to a gene: 9. This CDR3 spans 15 amino acids. Germline loops: CDR1 MNHEY, CDR2 SVGAGI. CDR3 in amino acids: CASSYEGQGTYGYTF. In DNA form, the CDR3 reads TGTGCCAGCAGCTACGAAGGACAGGGGACCTATGGCTACACCTTC.

CDR3 amino acids: CASSQVSTYGYTF. CDR3 DNA: TGTGCCAGCAGCCAAGTTAGTACGTATGGCTACACCTTC. This chain connects TRBV3-1 (or the pseudogene TRBV3-2) to TRBJ1-2; D is undetermined. CDR1 and CDR2 (germline): LGHDT, YNNKEL (reference sequence). Trimming removed 1 base from V and 5 bases from J, with 8 bases in between. The CDR3 has 13 residues.

The V call is TRBV24-1, the J call TRBJ2-7, with 10 bases identical to TRBD1. Germline V gene lookup returns CDR1 KGHDR and CDR2 SFDVKD. The CDR3 extends over 14 amino acids. The V gene end was trimmed by 10 bases and the J gene end by 2 bases; junction bases not matched to a gene: 7. The CDR3 nucleotides are TGTGCCACTAGTACCGGGACAGGGGCCTACGAGCAGTACTTC. Translated: CATSTGTGAYEQYF.

J is TRBJ2-4 and V is TRBV16; D possibly matches TRBD1 or TRBD2 (5 bases each). The CDR3 runs to 16 residues. The germline V and J ends were trimmed by 4 bases and 0 bases, with 13 bases remaining between them. Germline assignment: CDR1 KGHSY and CDR2 FQNENV. CDR3 in amino acids: CASSPTGTLAKNIQYF. CDR3 bases: TGTGCCAGCAGCCCTACCGGGACCTTAGCCAAAAACATTCAGTACTTC. Combining the CDR3 with reference TRBV16 and TRBJ2-4 gives the whole variable domain GEEVAQTPKHLVRGEGQKAKLYCAPIKGHSYVFWYQQVLKNEFKFLISFQNENVFDETGMPKERFSAKCLPNSPCSLEIQATKLEDSAVYFCASSPTGTLAKNIQYFGAGTRLSVL.

Within the sample, this clone is medium-sized. The rearrangement joins TRBV2 to TRBJ1-5; tentatively, D is TRBD1 (5 bases). V gave up 6 bases and J gave up 3 bases, with 21 bases separating them. CDR3 length equals 17 residues. The germline V gene has CDR1 SNHLY and CDR2 FYNNEI. As DNA, the CDR3 is TGTGCCAGCAGCCGGGAGCGGCAGGGTTCCGTCAATCAGCCCCAGCATTTT. Its translation is CASSRERQGSVNQPQHF.

The V and J genes are TRBV2 and TRBJ2-5, with a tentative D call TRBD1 (7 bases). This CDR3 spans 19 amino acids. Germline loops: CDR1 SNHLY, CDR2 FYNNEI. Trimming shortened V by 4 bases and J by 5 bases, and 29 bases separated the two germline ends. The CDR3 is CASSGSGGVGGGLMETQYF. Here the CDR3 DNA reads TGTGCCAGCAGTGGGTCCGGGGGCGTAGGAGGGGGCCTTATGGAGACCCAGTACTTC.

This clone appeared once. The chain carries TRBV4-1 and TRBJ2-2, with TRBD2 matching over 9 bases. The CDR3 totals 18 residues. Germline V CDR1 and CDR2: MGHRA, YSYEKL. V lost 0 bases to trimming and J lost 6 bases; unmatched junction nucleotides: 11. This chain's CDR3 is CASSQEGASGDFAGELFF. CDR3 bases: TGCGCCAGCAGCCAAGAAGGCGCTAGCGGGGATTTCGCCGGGGAGCTGTTTTTT.

The rearrangement uses TRBV23-1 and TRBJ2-2; D not certain. TRBV23-1 is placed among ORFs of uncertain function. The CDR3 sequence is 14 residues long. V lost 0 bases and J lost 3, with 5 bases in between. The CDR3 DNA follows: TGCGCCAGCAGTCAATCTCAGGACACCGGGGAGCTGTTTTTT. Protein product: CASSQSQDTGELFF.